One sample yielded the 14 T cell receptor beta chains listed below, sequenced in a study of response to subunit inactivated influenza vaccine. One entry per CDR3 protein, called by TCRdb with MiXCR from the RT-PCR reads. The sample has some 640,000 distinct CDR3 sequences, approximately 15% seen once. The sample consisted of PBMCs from blood, taken 14 days before vaccination. These receptor sequences come from a man aged 45-65 years who received an inactivated influenza vaccine.

The chain employs TRBV19 and TRBJ2-1; D is possibly TRBD2 (6 bases). The length of the CDR3 is 14 residues. CDR1 is LNHDA and CDR2 is SQIVND in the germline V gene (reference sequence). The V gene lost 3 bases and the J gene lost 5 bases, with 11 bases spanning the gap. The CDR3 sequence: CASSIRLVHNEQFF. CDR3 in DNA: TGTGCCAGTAGTATTCGACTAGTCCACAATGAGCAGTTCTTC.

This clonotype was counted between two and nine times. This chain links TRBV28 with TRBJ1-3, with D possibly matching TRBD1 (6 bases). Germline CDR1 MDHEN, CDR2 SYDVKM. The length of the CDR3 is 16 residues. Trimming took off 1 base at V and 3 bases at J, with 13 bases between the two ends. The CDR3 region has the DNA TGTGCCAGCAGTTTATTCGGGGGCTTGGTTGGAAACACCATATATTTT. The encoded protein is CASSLFGGLVGNTIYF.

The table lists this clonotype with many counts. The chain uses TRBV2 and TRBJ2-7; D remains ambiguous. The germline V gene encodes CDR1 SNHLY and CDR2 FYNNEI. The CDR3 is made up of 11 amino acids. V lost 7 bases to trimming and J lost 5 bases, with 9 bases between them. CDR3 in DNA: TGTGCCAGCATTAAAAGGGACGAGCAGTACTTC. Its protein product is CASIKRDEQYF.

This clonotype has a count of ten or more. The chain uses TRBV4-1 and TRBJ2-1; D is unclear. CDR1 and CDR2 (germline): MGHRA, YSYEKL. The V end lost 0 bases, the J end lost 10 bases, and 10 bases lay between the germline ends. The CDR3 loop spans 13 amino acids. This CDR3 is CASSQDLGTEQFF. DNA of the CDR3: TGCGCCAGCAGCCAAGATCTTGGTACCGAGCAGTTCTTC.

This clonotype was seen a single time. This chain joins TRBV4-1 and TRBJ2-2, with D unresolved. This CDR3 is built from 13 residues. Germline CDR1 is MGHRA and CDR2 is YSYEKL. Between the trimmed V and J ends, which lost 0 bases and 7 bases, there was a span of 6 bases. The CDR3 coding sequence is TGCGCCAGCAGCCAAGATCCTAACGGGGAGCTGTTTTTT. It translates to CASSQDPNGELFF.

The gene calls are TRBV7-2 and TRBJ2-3, with TRBD2 matching over 10 bases. The germline CDR1 and CDR2 sequences are SGHTA and FQGNSA. This CDR3 comprises 16 residues. Trimming at V came to 2 bases and at J to 4 bases, leaving 6 bases not matched to a gene. For the CDR3, the DNA is TGTGCCAGCAGCTTAATCTCTAGCGGGAGACCAGATACGCAGTATTTT. Its protein is CASSLISSGRPDTQYF.

The chain carries TRBV30 and TRBJ2-1, with 10 bases lining up with TRBD2. Trimming at V came to 2 bases and at J to 2 bases, leaving 0 bases not matched to a gene. Per germline, CDR1 GTSNPN and CDR2 SVGIG (reference sequence). The CDR3 has 14 amino acids. The CDR3 DNA sequence: TGTGCCTGGAGTAGCGGGAGGGCCTACAATGAGCAGTTCTTC. Its protein product is CAWSSGRAYNEQFF. Using reference TRBV30 and TRBJ2-1 for the parts outside the CDR3, the full variable domain is SQTIHQWPATLVQPVGSPLSLECTVEGTSNPNLYWYRQAAGRGLQLLFYSVGIGQISSEVPQNLSASRPQDRQFILSSKKLLLSDSGFYLCAWSSGRAYNEQFFGPGTRLTVL.

The chain is built from TRBV7-8 and TRBJ2-1; TRBD1 aligns across 9 bases. Germline V gene lookup returns CDR1 SGHVS and CDR2 FQNEAQ. This CDR3 contains 16 residues. Trimming took 5 bases from V and 3 from J; bases not matched to a gene: 8. In nucleotides, the CDR3 is TGTGCCAGCAGCACCCGACAGGGGGGAAACTACAATGAGCAGTTCTTC. Translation: CASSTRQGGNYNEQFF.

This clonotype was seen at least ten times. V and J are TRBV18 and TRBJ2-2; D uncertain. CDR1 KGHSH and CDR2 LQKENI come from the germline V gene. V dropped 3 bases and J dropped 2 bases, with 7 bases sitting between them. The CDR3 spans 14 residues. The CDR3 loop reads CASSPTANTGELFF. The CDR3 region has the DNA TGTGCCAGCTCACCTACAGCTAACACCGGGGAGCTGTTTTTT.

This chain uses TRBV10-3 with TRBJ1-6; TRBD1 aligns across 7 bases. The junction had 3 bases not matched to a gene; V was cut back by 5 bases and J by 5 bases. This CDR3 region has 14 residues. The germline V gene has CDR1 ENHRY and CDR2 SYGVKD. The CDR3 protein is CAISYDRDNSPLHF. Written as DNA, the CDR3 is TGTGCCATCAGTTATGACAGGGATAATTCACCCCTCCACTTT.

In its sample, this clonotype was seen a few times. The chain carries TRBV6-2 or TRBV6-3 and TRBJ2-7, with a weak D call TRBD2 (6 bases). This CDR3 contains 15 residues. CDR1 MNHEY and CDR2 SVGEGT come from the germline V gene. Trimming removed 0 bases from V and 3 bases from J, with 12 bases in between. The CDR3 DNA is TGTGCCAGCAGTTACTCGGGGACTCAGTACTACGAGCAGTACTTC. Its protein is CASSYSGTQYYEQYF.

This clonotype came up a few times. The chain recombines TRBV6-1 with TRBJ2-3; D is unclear. Trimming left V 2 bases short and J 2 bases short, with 17 bases between. The CDR3 is 17 amino acids. Germline CDR1 reads MNHNS; CDR2 reads SASEGT. CDR3 amino acids: CASSEFTKSSHTDTQYF. The CDR3 region has the DNA TGTGCCAGCAGTGAATTTACAAAGTCCTCACACACAGATACGCAGTATTTT.

This clonotype was counted between two and nine times. This sequence joins TRBV4-1 and TRBJ2-5; D not certain. The CDR3 length is 13 residues. V was pared by 0 bases and J by 5 bases, with 7 bases between. Germline CDR1 reads MGHRA; CDR2 reads YSYEKL. The CDR3 bases are TGCGCCAGCAGCCAAGAGTCCCGGGAGACCCAGTACTTC. Translated, it gives CASSQESRETQYF.

The chain links TRBV6-1 to TRBJ2-4; the match to TRBD1 covers 8 bases. The CDR3 is made up of 14 amino acids. CDR1 and CDR2 (germline): MNHNS, SASEGT. The J segment lost 8 bases and the V segment lost 4 bases, leaving 7 bases of the junction unmatched. The CDR3 here is CASSARGRRDIQYF. CDR3 nucleotide sequence: TGTGCCAGCAGTGCCAGGGGGCGCAGGGACATTCAGTACTTC.